The 25 T cell receptor beta chains in this list originate from one sample, sequenced in a study of OX40 agonist ivuxolimab in advanced cancers. The assay was immunoSEQ multiplex PCR, and TCRdb's table has in-frame clones only and misses some. The data hold roughly 40,000 clones, with around 84% observed a single time. This sample comprised CD4+ or CD8+ T cells sorted from blood, obtained in a trial of the OX40 agonist ivuxolimab. The receptor source for this set is an adult with an advanced solid tumor such as melanoma, head and neck, liver or kidney cancer.

The chain links TRBV5-1 to TRBJ2-1; no clear D gene. This CDR3 region has 14 residues. Germline V gene lookup returns CDR1 SGHRS and CDR2 YFSETQ. V dropped 0 bases and J dropped 4 bases, with 8 bases sitting between them. The CDR3 protein is CASSLEVSYNEQFF. For the CDR3, the DNA is TGCGCCAGCAGCTTGGAGGTGTCATACAATGAGCAGTTCTTC.

This chain uses TRBV5-6 with TRBJ2-7; D possibly corresponds to TRBD2 (5 bases). Trimming took 0 bases from V and 5 from J, leaving 21 bases between them. The CDR3 extends over 17 amino acids. From germline, CDR1 is SGHDT and CDR2 YYEEEE. The CDR3 loop is CASSLETSGSNLDEQYV. The CDR3 DNA reads as TGTGCCAGCAGCTTGGAAACAAGCGGATCTAATCTAGACGAGCAGTACGTC.

The rearrangement joins TRBV28 to TRBJ2-1, with D possibly matching TRBD1 (5 bases). V lost 4 bases to trimming and J lost 2 bases, with 15 bases between them. Germline values: CDR1 MDHEN, CDR2 SYDVKM. The CDR3 extends over 16 amino acids. CDR3 sequence reads: CASSSMTDSAYNEQFF. The DNA of the CDR3 is TGTGCCAGCAGTTCCATGACCGACAGCGCCTACAATGAGCAGTTCTTC.

The chain employs TRBV11-2 and TRBJ2-3; D not certain. The CDR3 runs 14 residues. V shed 1 base and J shed 2 bases, with 7 bases lying between them. Germline lookup yields CDR1 SGHAT and CDR2 FQNNGV. The CDR3 spells CASSLAIATDTQYF. CDR3 nucleotide sequence: TGTGCCAGCAGCTTAGCCATAGCCACAGATACGCAGTATTTT.

The rearrangement links TRBV10-1 to TRBJ2-3; D gene uncertain. Germline CDR1 reads WNHNN; CDR2 reads SYGVQD (reference sequence). The CDR3 extends over 13 amino acids. The V end was cut by 0 bases, the J end by 2 bases, with 3 bases between. For the CDR3, the DNA is TGCGCCAGCAGTGAGTCACACACAGATACGCAGTATTTT. Protein sequence: CASSESHTDTQYF.

The chain joins TRBV29-1 to TRBJ2-7; 7 bases align to TRBD2. The germline CDR1 and CDR2 sequences are SQVTM and ANQGSEA. The V segment lost 4 bases and the J segment 3 bases; nucleotides outside the gene matches: 3. There are 12 residues in the CDR3. This chain's CDR3 is CSVGGGIYEQYF. CDR3 coding DNA: TGCAGCGTTGGGGGGGGAATCTACGAGCAGTACTTC.

The rearrangement joins TRBV7-9 to TRBJ2-3, with 9 bases identical to TRBD1. The CDR3 sequence is 16 residues long. The V gene end was trimmed by 3 bases and the J gene end by 3 bases; junction bases not matched to a gene: 7. Germline CDR1 SEHNR, CDR2 FQNEAQ (reference sequence). This CDR3 is CASSLGPGTGTDTQYF. For the CDR3, the DNA is TGTGCCAGCAGCTTGGGCCCGGGGACAGGGACAGATACGCAGTATTTT.

The chain uses TRBV23-1 and TRBJ1-5; the D is unclear. TRBV23-1 is noted as an ORF with a role that remains uncertain. V lost 2 bases to trimming and J lost 8 bases, with 10 bases between them. The CDR3 spans 13 residues. The CDR3 nucleotides read TGCGCCAGCAGTCAAAGGGCGAATGAGCCCCAGCATTTT. Amino acid sequence: CASSQRANEPQHF.

The gene calls are TRBV7-8 and TRBJ2-2, with D unclear. V was pared by 3 bases and J by 2 bases, with 4 bases between. Per the germline V gene, CDR1 is SGHVS and CDR2 is FQNEAQ. The CDR3 extends over 13 amino acids. Written as DNA, the CDR3 is TGTGCCAGCAGCTTGAAAAACACCGGGGAGCTGTTTTTT. Translating gives CASSLKNTGELFF.

This clone showed up just a few times. The chain couples TRBV5-4 to TRBJ2-2, with D uncertain. V lost 4 bases to trimming and J lost 4 bases, with 5 bases between them. The germline V gene has CDR1 SGHNT and CDR2 YYREEE (reference sequence). This CDR3 region has 12 residues. The CDR3 nucleotides read TGTGCCAGCAGCACCCCCACCGGGGAGCTGTTTTTT. It translates to CASSTPTGELFF.

The chain couples TRBV11-2 to TRBJ2-7; 7 bases align to TRBD1. This CDR3 spans 14 amino acids. CDR1 SGHAT and CDR2 FQNNGV come from the germline V gene. The trim removed 5 bases at V and 2 bases at J, leaving 6 bases unmatched. This CDR3 reads CASSLDRETYEQYV. CDR3 bases: TGTGCCAGCAGCCTCGACAGGGAAACCTACGAGCAGTACGTC.

A note on this clone: The sample holds other DNA sequences that translate to the same CDR3. The chain combines TRBV7-9 with TRBJ2-6; no reliable D call. Germline V gene sequence: CDR1 SEHNR, CDR2 FQNEAQ (reference sequence). The CDR3 runs 15 residues. V was clipped by 1 base and J by 2 bases, with 6 bases between them. The CDR3 coding sequence is TGTGCCAGCAGCTTAGGGGTCCCTGGGGCCAACGTCCTGACTTTC. Protein: CASSLGVPGANVLTF.

The genes are TRBV7-9 and TRBJ2-7, with 9 bases fitting TRBD1. The germline CDR1 and CDR2 sequences are SEHNR and FQNEAQ (reference sequence). V dropped 3 bases and J dropped 1; count of bases not matched to a gene: 7. This CDR3 region has 16 residues. Here the CDR3 DNA reads TGTGCCAGCAGCTTTTGGCAAGGGACAGGGTCCTACGAGCAGTACTTC. This codes for CASSFWQGTGSYEQYF.

This clone was seen a few times. The V gene is TRBV7-9, the J gene TRBJ2-1; a possible D gene is TRBD2 (6 bases). V lost 5 bases, J lost 2 bases, and 13 bases lay in between. The CDR3 runs to 15 residues. CDR1 SEHNR and CDR2 FQNEAQ come from the germline V gene (reference sequence). Here the CDR3 reads CASSLGGPPYNEQFF. CDR3 sequence (DNA): TGTGCCAGCAGCCTCGGGGGTCCCCCCTACAATGAGCAGTTCTTC.

The chain uses TRBV4-1 and TRBJ2-5, with D possibly matching TRBD2 (7 bases). The CDR3 sequence is 16 residues long. The germline V gene has CDR1 MGHRA and CDR2 YSYEKL. The V end was cut by 3 bases, the J end by 3 bases, with 17 bases between. The CDR3 nucleotides read TGCGCCAGCAGCCATTGGGAAGGGGGGGCTGAAGAGACCCAGTACTTC. Translation gives CASSHWEGGAEETQYF.

This clone is termed medium-sized. The chain joins TRBV9 to TRBJ1-6; 7 bases agree with TRBD1. The CDR3 sequence is 17 residues long. Germline trimming cut 3 bases from V and 7 bases from J; bases unmatched to any gene: 13. Germline CDR1 is SGDLS and CDR2 is YYNGEE. The CDR3 DNA sequence: TGTGCCAGCAGCGCCCGACAGGGTCAGGATCGGAATTCACCCCTCCACTTT. It yields the protein CASSARQGQDRNSPLHF.

By frequency in the sample, this clone is medium-sized. This rearrangement joins TRBV4-1 to TRBJ1-1; D remains ambiguous. Trimming stripped 1 base from V and 1 base from J, with 4 bases between. Germline V gives CDR1 MGHRA, CDR2 YSYEKL. CDR3 length equals 13 residues. This CDR3 is CASSQGSNTEAFF. The DNA for the CDR3 is TGCGCCAGCAGCCAAGGGTCGAACACTGAAGCTTTCTTT.

J is TRBJ2-1 and V is TRBV28; tentatively, D is TRBD1 or TRBD2 (5 bases each). With 5 bases removed from V and 12 bases from J, the gap between germline ends came to 23 bases. Germline V CDR1 and CDR2: MDHEN, SYDVKM. The CDR3 is 15 residues long. DNA for the CDR3: TGTGCCAGCAGTCCCAGGGACCGCCCTGGATGGGGGCAGTTCTTC. Its translation is CASSPRDRPGWGQFF.

The genes are TRBV5-8 and TRBJ1-5; no firm D call. Between the trimmed V and J ends, which lost 4 bases and 5 bases, there was a span of 19 bases. This CDR3 has 16 residues. Germline CDR1 is SGHTS and CDR2 is YDEGEE. In DNA form, the CDR3 reads TGTGCCAGCAGCCCGCGGGCCCCGCGACCCGATCAGCCCCAGCATTTT. Amino acid sequence: CASSPRAPRPDQPQHF.

This clone was observed a few times. V and J are TRBV4-1 and TRBJ1-5; D perhaps matches TRBD1 (5 bases). The V gene's germline CDR1 is MGHRA and CDR2 YSYEKL. There are 16 residues in the CDR3. The germline V and J ends were trimmed by 4 bases and 2 bases, with 15 bases remaining between them. CDR3 DNA sequence: TGCGCCAGCAGCCTTGGACACATGAATGGCAATCAGCCCCAGCATTTT. Translated: CASSLGHMNGNQPQHF.

This clone was observed at least ten times. The V gene is TRBV9, the J gene TRBJ2-5; TRBD1 or TRBD2 may be the D gene (6 bases each). V was clipped by 4 bases and J by 5 bases, with 15 bases between them. This CDR3 comprises 14 residues. Germline values: CDR1 SGDLS, CDR2 YYNGEE. The CDR3: CASSPGRGRETQYF. The CDR3, as DNA: TGTGCCAGCAGCCCCGGACGGGGGCGGGAGACCCAGTACTTC.

The J gene is TRBJ2-3, the V gene TRBV11-3; D is undetermined. This CDR3 has 11 residues. V gave up 8 bases and J gave up 7 bases, with 10 bases separating them. The germline V gene has CDR1 SGHNT and CDR2 YENEEA. DNA of the CDR3: TGTGCCAGCCCGGATTTTCATACGCAGTATTTT. It encodes CASPDFHTQYF.

The J gene is TRBJ1-5, the V gene TRBV6-5; no reliable D call. This CDR3 spans 15 amino acids. Germline CDR1 is MNHEY and CDR2 is SVGAGI. With 5 bases removed from V and 3 bases from J, the gap between germline ends came to 14 bases. CDR3 coding DNA: TGTGCCAGCAGTCGAACATTTCACCTCAATCAGCCCCAGCATTTT. It is translated as CASSRTFHLNQPQHF.

This sequence joins TRBV15 and TRBJ1-4; D uncertain. This CDR3 is 13 amino acids long. V was shortened by 8 bases and J by 4 bases, with 11 bases between the two germline ends. Germline V gene sequence: CDR1 LNHNV, CDR2 YYDKDF (reference sequence). CDR3 nucleotides: TGTGCCACCGGCGAGGGAAGTAATGAAAAACTGTTTTTT. Translation gives CATGEGSNEKLFF.

The genes are TRBV7-2 and TRBJ2-5; 9 nucleotides match TRBD1. The V gene end was trimmed by 3 bases and the J gene end by 5 bases; junction bases not matched to a gene: 10. The CDR3 spans 16 residues. CDR1 is SGHTA and CDR2 is FQGNSA in the germline V gene. The CDR3 DNA is TGTGCCAGCAGCTTGGTGGACAGGGGACGGTTGGAGACCCAGTACTTC. Translation: CASSLVDRGRLETQYF.